Below, 25 T cell receptor beta chains from the same sample are listed, as sequenced in a study of regulatory dendritic cells for organ transplantation. What these receptors recognize is not known. Allogeneic regulatory or mature dendritic cells were co-cultured for under six days with CFSE-labeled sorted T cells at 1:10. The protocol was immunoSEQ multiplex PCR, while the TCRdb copy is restricted to in-frame clones and leaves out a portion. The sample records about 12,000 clones, 89% being singletons. Specimen: naive CD8+ T cells from blood cultured with regulatory dendritic cells. Subset meaning: CD45RA+ naive T cells. The receptors shown here come from a human donor in good health.

This chain links TRBV5-5 with TRBJ1-1; D uncertain. The V gene's germline CDR1 is SGHKS and CDR2 YYEKEE (reference sequence). Trimming removed 4 bases at V and 2 bases at J, with 9 bases between. The CDR3 contains 13 residues. The CDR3 DNA reads as TGTGCCAGCAGCCTGACACGTAACACTGAAGCTTTCTTT. This translates into CASSLTRNTEAFF.

The chain has TRBV13 and TRBJ2-1, with D perhaps TRBD1 (5 bases). This CDR3 is built from 12 residues. CDR1 is PRHDT and CDR2 is FYEKMQ in the germline V gene (reference sequence). Trimming pared 3 bases from V and 12 bases from J, leaving 12 bases between. The CDR3 protein is CASSLGREGQFF. The DNA for the CDR3 is TGTGCCAGCAGCTTGGGCAGGGAAGGGCAGTTCTTC.

The chain employs TRBV19 and TRBJ2-1; D is uncertain. CDR1 is LNHDA and CDR2 is SQIVND in the germline V gene (reference sequence). The V and J ends lost 3 bases and 6 bases respectively, with 12 bases between them. The CDR3 contains 14 residues. CDR3 DNA sequence: TGTGCCAGTAGTATTTTTCTTAGGACCAATGAGCAGTTCTTC. It encodes CASSIFLRTNEQFF. Full variable domain (remainder filled in from reference TRBV19 and TRBJ2-1): DGGITQSPKYLFRKEGQNVTLSCEQNLNHDAMYWYRQDPGQGLRLIYYSQIVNDFQKGDIAEGYSVSREKKESFPLTVTSAQKNPTAFYLCASSIFLRTNEQFFGPGTRLTVL.

This sequence joins TRBV28 and TRBJ2-7; D gene unclear. The CDR3 is made up of 13 amino acids. Germline CDR1 is MDHEN and CDR2 is SYDVKM. Trimming cost V 4 bases and J 4 bases, with 11 bases left between them. The CDR3 loop is CASSSGSLYEQYF. Written as DNA, the CDR3 is TGTGCCAGCAGTTCCGGGTCCCTTTACGAGCAGTACTTC.

V usage is TRBV19 and J usage is TRBJ1-6; 10 bases are shared with TRBD1. There are 15 residues in the CDR3. Trimming took 5 bases from V and 10 from J; bases not matched to a gene: 8. Looked up from germline, CDR1 is LNHDA and CDR2 is SQIVND (reference sequence). CDR3 sequence: CASSWGQGSESPLHF. CDR3 sequence (DNA): TGTGCCAGTAGTTGGGGACAGGGGTCGGAATCACCCCTCCACTTT.

This clone was observed once. J is TRBJ2-2 and V is TRBV7-3; TRBD2 is a possible D gene (5 bases). Trimming pared 5 bases from V and 6 bases from J, leaving 13 bases between. Germline-derived CDR1 and CDR2 are SGHTA and FQGTGA. The CDR3 covers 14 residues. The CDR3 sequence: CASSQDLGAGELFF. CDR3 coding DNA: TGTGCCAGCAGCCAGGACCTGGGAGCCGGGGAGCTGTTTTTT.

V usage is TRBV29-1 and J usage is TRBJ1-2, with D tentatively TRBD1 (6 bases). The V end was cut by 3 bases, the J end by 1 base, with 15 bases between. Germline V gene sequence: CDR1 SQVTM, CDR2 ANQGSEA. The length of the CDR3 is 15 residues. CDR3 coding DNA: TGCAGCGTTGATGGGGACACGGAGTATAACTATGGCTACACCTTC. It specifies CSVDGDTEYNYGYTF.

A remark on this clone: Sequence at one end of the junction differs from germline and may be a read error. The chain has TRBV7-7 and TRBJ2-1; possibly TRBD2 for D (6 bases). The CDR3 runs to 13 residues. CDR1 SSHAT and CDR2 FNYEAQ come from the germline V gene (reference sequence). The CDR3 here is CASSSSLRGEQFF. The CDR3 DNA is TGTGCTAGCAGCTCCTCCCTCCGGGGGGAGCAGTTCTTC.

For this clone: The junction does not match germline at one end; this may be a read error. The chain is built from TRBV4-3 and TRBJ1-2; D ambiguous. Germline CDR1 LGHNA, CDR2 YSLEER. This CDR3 comprises 11 residues. The CDR3 here is CASGQGYGYTF. In DNA, the CDR3 is TGCGCCAGCGGCCAAGGGTATGGCTACACCTTC.

The chain couples TRBV10-3 to TRBJ2-7; D possibly matches TRBD1 or TRBD2 (5 bases each). CDR3 length equals 15 residues. The V gene's germline CDR1 is ENHRY and CDR2 SYGVKD. Between the trimmed V and J ends, which lost 3 bases and 0 bases, there was a span of 12 bases. The CDR3 DNA is TGTGCCATCAGTGACCAGGGAGCGAGCTCCTACGAGCAGTACTTC. This sequence encodes CAISDQGASSYEQYF.

V is TRBV23-1 and J is TRBJ2-7, with 7 bases identical to TRBD1. TRBV23-1 is sorted into the ORF group, with uncertain function. The CDR3 is 15 residues long. V lost 3 bases to trimming and J lost 5 bases; unmatched junction nucleotides: 10. DNA of the CDR3: TGCGCCAGCAGTCACCCCGGCGAGGGGGCCAACGAGCAGTACTTC. Translation: CASSHPGEGANEQYF.

The CDR3 loop reads CASSYSDRGYQPQHF. DNA of the CDR3: TGTGCCAGCAGTTACTCGGACAGGGGGTACCAGCCCCAGCATTTT. This chain uses TRBV6-6 with TRBJ1-5, with TRBD1 identical over 10 bases. The length of the CDR3 is 15 residues. Germline loops: CDR1 MNHNY, CDR2 SVGAGI (reference sequence). V shed 0 bases, J shed 7 bases, and the junction held 3 bases outside the gene matches.

V is TRBV27 and J is TRBJ2-3, with D uncertain. This CDR3 comprises 12 residues. V shed 5 bases and J shed 4 bases, with 7 bases lying between them. Germline V gene lookup returns CDR1 MNHEY and CDR2 SMNVEV (reference sequence). The CDR3 here is CASSQRSDTQYF. The CDR3, as DNA: TGTGCCAGCAGTCAACGGTCAGATACGCAGTATTTT.

The rearrangement links TRBV7-9 to TRBJ1-1, with unresolved D. V was pared by 5 bases and J by 0 bases, with 10 bases between. CDR3 length: 14 residues. Germline CDR1 SEHNR, CDR2 FQNEAQ (reference sequence). The CDR3 region is CASSRTDMNTEAFF. The DNA for the CDR3 is TGTGCCAGCAGCCGAACAGATATGAACACTGAAGCTTTCTTT.

V usage is TRBV28 and J usage is TRBJ1-4; D is uncertain. There are 15 residues in the CDR3. Germline CDR1 is MDHEN and CDR2 is SYDVKM. The V gene lost 6 bases and the J gene lost 0 bases, with 11 bases spanning the gap. The CDR3 bases are TGTGCCAGCAGAGTCACAACCGCAACTAATGAAAAACTGTTTTTT. Translated, it gives CASRVTTATNEKLFF.

The CDR3 nucleotides read TGTGCCAGCTGGTATTCCGGGGACACAGATACGCAGTATTTT. It is translated as CASWYSGDTDTQYF. The chain joins TRBV27 to TRBJ2-3; tentatively, D is TRBD2 (5 bases). Looked up from germline, CDR1 is MNHEY and CDR2 is SMNVEV (reference sequence). The CDR3 is 14 amino acids. The ends were cut back, 8 bases at V and 2 bases at J, with 14 bases in the middle.

The chain combines TRBV5-4 with TRBJ1-1; TRBD1 agrees at 9 bases. V shed 3 bases, J shed 6 bases, and the junction held 12 bases outside the gene matches. The CDR3 extends over 16 amino acids. Germline CDR1 and CDR2: SGHNT and YYREEE (reference sequence). CDR3 sequence: CASSSLYDRGRPEAFF. CDR3 DNA sequence: TGTGCCAGCAGCTCCTTATATGACAGGGGGAGGCCTGAAGCTTTCTTT. The whole variable domain, filled in from reference TRBV5-4 and TRBJ1-1, reads ETGVTQSPTHLIKTRGQQVTLRCSSQSGHNTVSWYQQALGQGPQFIFQYYREEENGRGNFPPRFSGLQFPNYSSELNVNALELDDSALYLCASSSLYDRGRPEAFFGQGTRLTVV.

The V call is TRBV7-9, the J call TRBJ1-1; 7 nucleotides match TRBD1. Trimming took 4 bases from V and 1 from J; bases not matched to a gene: 9. This CDR3 has 16 amino acids. Germline loops: CDR1 SEHNR, CDR2 FQNEAQ (reference sequence). This CDR3 is CASSSGTAEWNTEAFF. The DNA for the CDR3 is TGTGCCAGCAGCTCCGGGACAGCAGAATGGAACACTGAAGCTTTCTTT.

The chain joins TRBV7-3 to TRBJ1-3; D not certain. V lost 3 bases and J lost 0, with 9 bases in between. This CDR3 contains 15 residues. The germline V gene encodes CDR1 SGHTA and CDR2 FQGTGA. Here the CDR3 reads CASSFDGSSGNTIYF. The CDR3 coding sequence is TGTGCCAGCAGCTTCGACGGGAGCTCTGGAAACACCATATATTTT.

The chain is built from TRBV2 and TRBJ2-3; 7 nucleotides agree with TRBD2. The CDR3 is 15 residues long. Germline V gene sequence: CDR1 SNHLY, CDR2 FYNNEI. Trimming took 3 bases from V and 0 from J; bases not matched to a gene: 3. CDR3 in amino acids: CASSDLGGSTDTQYF. CDR3 bases: TGTGCCAGCAGTGATTTGGGGGGGAGCACAGATACGCAGTATTTT.

This chain uses TRBV15 with TRBJ1-6; D not certain. This CDR3 region has 14 residues. Germline V lookup: CDR1 LNHNV, CDR2 YYDKDF (reference sequence). V gave up 5 bases and J gave up 0 bases, with 5 bases separating them. CDR3 DNA: TGTGCCACCAGCGGGAGCTCCTATAATTCACCCCTCCACTTT. Protein product: CATSGSSYNSPLHF. Using reference TRBV15 and TRBJ1-6 for the parts outside the CDR3, the full variable domain is DAMVIQNPRYQVTQFGKPVTLSCSQTLNHNVMYWYQQKSSQAPKLLFHYYDKDFNNEADTPDNFQSRRPNTSFCFLDIRSPGLGDTAMYLCATSGSSYNSPLHFGNGTRLTVT.

The chain recombines TRBV19 with TRBJ2-2; maybe TRBD1 (6 bases). Trimming cost V 6 bases and J 2 bases, with 13 bases left between them. Germline CDR1 reads LNHDA; CDR2 reads SQIVND (reference sequence). The CDR3 is made up of 15 amino acids. The CDR3 DNA sequence: TGTGCCAGTAGCTTGGGACACACTAACACCGGGGAGCTGTTTTTT. Translation: CASSLGHTNTGELFF.

Concerning this clone: Other DNA sequences in the same sample also yield this CDR3. This sequence joins TRBV9 and TRBJ1-5, with D unclear. This CDR3 has 13 residues. The V end lost 0 bases, the J end lost 0 bases, and 1 base lay between the germline ends. The germline V gene has CDR1 SGDLS and CDR2 YYNGEE. The CDR3 is CASSVGSNQPQHF. The DNA of the CDR3 is TGTGCCAGCAGCGTAGGTAGCAATCAGCCCCAGCATTTT. Full variable domain (rest looked up from reference TRBV9 and TRBJ1-5): DSGVTQTPKHLITATGQRVTLRCSPRSGDLSVYWYQQSLDQGLQFLIQYYNGEERAKGNILERFSAQQFPDLHSELNLSSLELGDSALYFCASSVGSNQPQHFGDGTRLSIL.

V is TRBV27 and J is TRBJ2-7, with a weak D call TRBD2 (5 bases). The CDR3 consists of 13 residues. V dropped 4 bases and J dropped 3 bases, with 10 bases sitting between them. Germline V lookup: CDR1 MNHEY, CDR2 SMNVEV (reference sequence). The CDR3 DNA is TGTGCCAGCAGTTCCACTAGTGGCTACGAGCAGTACTTC. This gives the protein CASSSTSGYEQYF.

The rearrangement links TRBV7-3 to TRBJ1-2; maybe TRBD1 (6 bases). CDR1 and CDR2 (germline): SGHTA, FQGTGA. The germline V and J ends were trimmed by 2 bases and 4 bases, with 8 bases remaining between them. The CDR3 loop spans 13 amino acids. The CDR3 DNA follows: TGTGCCAGCAGCTTACAGGGGACCTATGGCTACACCTTC. Its translation is CASSLQGTYGYTF.